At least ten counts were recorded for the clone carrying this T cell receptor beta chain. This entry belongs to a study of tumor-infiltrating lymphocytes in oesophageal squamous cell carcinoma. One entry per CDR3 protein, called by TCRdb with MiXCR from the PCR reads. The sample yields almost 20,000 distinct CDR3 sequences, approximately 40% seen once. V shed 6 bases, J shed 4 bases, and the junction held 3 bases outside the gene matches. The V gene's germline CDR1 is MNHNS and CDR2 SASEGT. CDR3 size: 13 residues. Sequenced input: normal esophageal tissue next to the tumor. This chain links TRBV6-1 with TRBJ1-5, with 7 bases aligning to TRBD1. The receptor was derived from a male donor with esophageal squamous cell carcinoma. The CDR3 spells CASRVQGNQPQHF. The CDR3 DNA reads TGTGCCAGCAGAGTACAGGGGAATCAGCCCCAGCATTTT.